The present T cell receptor (beta chain) was sequenced within a study of control samples from healthy donors and cancer patients. Data came from immunoSEQ multiplex PCR; TCRdb stores just in-frame clones and leaves some out. The sample includes about 220,000 clones, around 94% of them seen just once. Germline loops: CDR1 MGHRA, CDR2 YSYEKL. The CDR3 length is 13 residues. V dropped 3 bases and J dropped 6; count of bases not matched to a gene: 3. The sequenced sample was blood. This chain links TRBV4-1 with TRBJ1-2, with 8 nucleotides matching TRBD1. The sequence was collected from a man in his forties or fifties in good health. As DNA, the CDR3 is TGCGCCAGCAGCCATGACAGGGGAAATGGCTACACCTTC. Translation: CASSHDRGNGYTF.